This T cell receptor beta chain was sequenced during a study of Ad26.COV2.S vaccination and SARS-CoV-2 variants. With 6 bases removed from V and 4 bases from J, the gap between germline ends came to 13 bases. The CDR3 contains 14 residues. CDR1 and CDR2 from the germline V gene are LNHDA and SQIVND (reference sequence). This table comes from immunoSEQ multiplex PCR, and its TCRdb copy is limited to in-frame clones, with some not included. Among hundreds of thousands of clones listed, 70% to 90% were seen once. Treatment here: some 20 received Ad26.COV2.S at low or high dose, single or two shots; about 5 received placebo; per-sample allocation not given. Samples were taken on day 63 after the first vaccine or placebo injection.

The chain combines TRBV19 with TRBJ2-1, with a possible D match to TRBD2 (5 bases). The material sequenced was peripheral blood, taken in a trial of Ad26.COV2.S vaccine versus placebo. The TCR originated in a person aged 18-65 years who received the Ad26.COV2.S COVID-19 vaccine or a placebo. CDR3 loop: CASSPLGEYNEQFF. The DNA of the CDR3 is TGTGCCAGTAGCCCTCTGGGAGAGTACAATGAGCAGTTCTTC.